This is a list of T cell receptor beta chains from one sample in a study of cytomegalovirus exposure and HLA in healthy donors. This table comes from immunoSEQ multiplex PCR, and its TCRdb copy is limited to in-frame clones, with some not included. In the table there are about 50,000 clones, 55% to 85% of which are singletons. Source material: PBMCs. These receptors originate from a woman aged 50 to 60 in good health and CMV-seronegative. Both conserved end residues are part of each CDR3. Fields, in order: V gene, CDR3 length, J gene, CDR3 protein.

TRBV28	12	TRBJ1-1	CASSLTTGGAFF
TRBV5-1	14	NA	CASSPAAGGYEQYF
TRBV18	13	TRBJ1-4	CASSRSENEKLFF
TRBV5-1	20	TRBJ2-4	CASSLEPSGTIHVAKNIQYF
TRBV18	15	TRBJ1-4	CASSPPGGHNEKLFF
TRBV12-5	16	TRBJ2-5	CASAPGTAAAGETQYF
TRBV2	12	TRBJ1-5	CASSEGKGREHF
TRBV16	13	TRBJ1-2	CASSQSREDGYTF
TRBV5-1	15	TRBJ2-1	CASSGGGTNYNEQFF
TRBV10-2	14	TRBJ1-1	CASSEGQTDTEAFF